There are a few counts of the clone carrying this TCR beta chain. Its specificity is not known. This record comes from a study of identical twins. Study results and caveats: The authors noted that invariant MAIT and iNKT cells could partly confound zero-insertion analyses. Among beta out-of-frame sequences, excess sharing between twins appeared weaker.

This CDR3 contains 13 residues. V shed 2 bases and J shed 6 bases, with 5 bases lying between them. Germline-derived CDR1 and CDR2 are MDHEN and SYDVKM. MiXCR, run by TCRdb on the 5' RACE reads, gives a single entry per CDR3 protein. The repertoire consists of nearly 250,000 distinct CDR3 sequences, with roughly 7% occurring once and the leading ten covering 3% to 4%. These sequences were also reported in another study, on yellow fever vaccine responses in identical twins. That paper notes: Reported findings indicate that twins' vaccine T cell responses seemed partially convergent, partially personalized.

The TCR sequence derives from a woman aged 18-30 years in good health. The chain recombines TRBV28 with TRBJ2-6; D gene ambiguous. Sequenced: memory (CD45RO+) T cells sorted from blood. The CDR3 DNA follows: TGTGCCAGCAGTTTAACTACGGCCAACGTCCTGACTTTC. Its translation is CASSLTTANVLTF.